The present TCR beta chain was sequenced within a study of blood T cell repertoires in COVID-19. The overall study: There were acute and convalescent COVID-19 samples, and they came from the United States, Italy and Spain.

Germline CDR1 is SEHNR and CDR2 is FQNEAQ (reference sequence). V shed 4 bases and J 3 bases; nucleotides not matched to a gene: 7. The CDR3 extends over 15 amino acids. This table comes from immunoSEQ multiplex PCR, and its TCRdb copy is limited to in-frame clones, with some not included. Of approximately 290,000 clones listed, around 87% are singletons. The sequencing input was peripheral blood. V usage is TRBV7-9 and J usage is TRBJ2-7; 9 bases fit TRBD2. The sequence was collected from a man between 18 and 35 years old with active or convalescent COVID-19. CDR3 DNA: TGTGCCAGCAGCTCCAATAGCGGGAGTAACTACGAGCAGTACTTC. Residues: CASSSNSGSNYEQYF.